This T cell receptor (beta chain) was profiled in a study of cytomegalovirus exposure and HLA in healthy donors. This CDR3 has 15 amino acids. Germline-derived CDR1 and CDR2 are SEHNR and FQNEAQ (reference sequence). Deletions cut 5 bases from V and 0 bases from J, with 8 bases between. 60 Vbeta and 13 Jbeta primers were used in PCR. Using immunoSEQ multiplex PCR, the repertoire was profiled, and TCRdb retains in-frame clones only, with some absent. The sample has approximately 150,000 clones; 60% to 80% are singletons. The sequenced sample consisted of PBMCs. The chain carries TRBV7-9 and TRBJ2-6, with D perhaps TRBD2 (5 bases). This TCR was recovered from a female donor in good health and CMV-seronegative. CDR3 sequence: CASSGEGSGANVLTF. The CDR3 region has the DNA TGTGCCAGCAGCGGAGAGGGCTCTGGGGCCAACGTCCTGACTTTC.